This TCR beta chain was sequenced during a study of blood T cell repertoires in COVID-19. As for the study in general: Sites across the United States, Italy and Spain contributed samples from acute and convalescent COVID-19. The cDNA or gDNA used as material had been derived from T cells, B-cell-depleted T cells, or PBMCs.

In germline, CDR1 is SGHVS, CDR2 FQNEAQ. J lost 5 bases, V lost 5 bases, and 6 bases had no gene match. The CDR3 is made up of 14 amino acids. Original processing methods: Counts of nucleated cells, estimated from reference gene primer amplification, were obtained. Profiled with immunoSEQ multiplex PCR; TCRdb holds only in-frame clones, not every one. That table gives V, J and clone size, and the DNA gave D and trimming. The profile shows 95,000 to 110,000 clones, approximately 80% of them singletons. The receptor comes from a woman aged 80 or older with active or convalescent COVID-19. The sample taken for sequencing was peripheral blood. The chain employs TRBV7-8 and TRBJ1-1, with 9 nucleotides matching TRBD1. The CDR3 DNA sequence: TGTGCCAGCAGCACCCACAGGGGGCAAACTGAAGCTTTCTTT. Translation: CASSTHRGQTEAFF.